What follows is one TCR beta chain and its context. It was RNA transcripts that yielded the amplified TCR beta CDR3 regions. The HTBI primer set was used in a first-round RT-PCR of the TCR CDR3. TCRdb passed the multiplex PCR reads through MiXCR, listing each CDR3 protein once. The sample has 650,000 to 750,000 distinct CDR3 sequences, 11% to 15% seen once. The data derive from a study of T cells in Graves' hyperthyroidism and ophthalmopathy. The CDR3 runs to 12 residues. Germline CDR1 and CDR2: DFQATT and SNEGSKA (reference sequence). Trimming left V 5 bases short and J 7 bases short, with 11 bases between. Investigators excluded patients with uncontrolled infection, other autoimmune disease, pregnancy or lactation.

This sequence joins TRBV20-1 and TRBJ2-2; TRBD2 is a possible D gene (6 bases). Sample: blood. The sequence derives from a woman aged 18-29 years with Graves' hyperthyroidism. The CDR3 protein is CSAGGSYGELFF. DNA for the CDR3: TGCAGTGCTGGAGGGTCTTACGGGGAGCTGTTTTTT.